This T cell receptor (beta chain) came from a study of T cells in Graves' hyperthyroidism and ophthalmopathy. J gave up 2 bases and V 6 bases, and 12 bases lay outside the gene matches. The CDR3 length is 16 residues. Germline V gene sequence: CDR1 SNHLY, CDR2 FYNNEI. It was RNA transcripts that yielded the amplified TCR beta CDR3 regions. The HTBI primer set was used in a first-round RT-PCR of the TCR CDR3. TCRdb used MiXCR to reprocess the multiplex PCR reads, holding one entry per CDR3 protein. The sample has about 840,000 distinct CDR3 sequences; 35% to 40% are singletons. Sequencing was carried out using blood. The sequence was obtained from a man younger than 35 with Graves' hyperthyroidism. The gene calls are TRBV2 and TRBJ2-7; 8 bases agree with TRBD1. The CDR3 here is CASSPWTGSVTYEQYF. CDR3 sequence (DNA): TGTGCCAGCAGCCCCTGGACAGGGTCCGTCACCTACGAGCAGTACTTC.